Listed below are T cell receptor beta chains from one sample, sequenced in a study of blood T cell repertoires in COVID-19. Using immunoSEQ multiplex PCR, the repertoire was profiled, and TCRdb retains in-frame clones only, with some absent. This table has 80,000 to 100,000 clones, roughly 86% appearing once. The material sequenced was peripheral blood. The source is a woman aged 80 or older in a cohort sampled during active or convalescent COVID-19. The conserved cysteine and the conserved F or W are not part of the CDR3 here. Each record gives: D gene, V gene, CDR3 protein. D genes are given only for firm matches.

-	TRBV6-2/TRBV6-3	ASSYRSTGELF
TRBD1	TRBV30	AWRTGSTGTEAF
TRBD1	TRBV5-4	ASSRGQGYEQY
TRBD1	TRBV10-3	AIGDRDRPDTQY
-	TRBV6-5	ASSYGDEWGYT
-	TRBV2	ASSALITDTQY
-	TRBV28	ASRTSGLQNEKLF
TRBD2	TRBV30	AWAFGRPYNEQF
TRBD2	TRBV5-1	ASSFLAGVTGELF
TRBD1	TRBV5-1	ASSQMGQGVYEKLF
TRBD2	TRBV19	ASSIAFPAGERDNEQF
TRBD1	TRBV11-2	ASSYGTDTEAF
TRBD1	TRBV5-1	ASSLGQGSFYEQY
-	TRBV28	ASSLRGNTEAF
TRBD2	TRBV11-2	ASSSSGGQETQY
-	TRBV18	ASSPRQGGQPQH
TRBD1	TRBV10-1	ASIPPRDRGRGGYGYT
TRBD2	TRBV24-1	ATSDYGLAGVSGELF
TRBD2	TRBV10-3	AISEGASGSSPLGTQY
TRBD1	TRBV5-1	ASGQGQQQETQY
-	TRBV9	ASSSSPNTEAF
-	TRBV5-4	ASRKLVTGETQY
TRBD1	TRBV11-1	ASAAPLLTGGDGYT
TRBD1	TRBV5-1	ASSSGQGLNNSPLH
TRBD1	TRBV6-5	ASSYSAGGSYEQY
TRBD2	TRBV5-1	ASKLAGGIVEQF
-	TRBV18	ASSPWRDSYNEQF
-	TRBV5-4	ASSLIRQGNYGYT